A selection of T cell receptor beta chains follows, all from one sample in a study of regulatory T cells in long-lasting Graves disease. From the multiplex PCR reads, TCRdb called clonotypes with MiXCR, one entry per CDR3 protein. Among roughly 440,000 distinct CDR3 sequences listed, around 17% were seen once. The same data also contributed to another study, on T cells in Graves' hyperthyroidism and ophthalmopathy.

Sequencing used peripheral blood mononuclear cells (PBMCs), obtained at new diagnosis, from a patient treated with antithyroid drugs. The receptors were gathered from a woman aged 18-29 years with Graves disease. The CDR3 runs from the conserved cysteine through the conserved F or W. The D gene is left open where the match is weak. A row's size may be missing; if present it is once, few, many or a size class.

CDR3 protein	CDR3 DNA	clone size	J gene	D gene	V gene
CASSWTSDSYEQYF	TGCGCCAGCAGCTGGACTAGCGATTCCTACGAGCAGTACTTC	many	TRBJ2-7	TRBD2	TRBV10-2
CASSPDRAGTEAFF	TGTGCCAGCAGCCCCGACAGGGCGGGGACTGAAGCTTTCTTT	.	TRBJ1-1	TRBD1	TRBV7-6
CASSLARGRDRGQSYTGELFF	TGCGCCAGCAGCTTGGCCAGAGGACGGGACAGGGGACAATCCTACACCGGGGAGCTGTTTTTT	few	TRBJ2-2	TRBD1	TRBV5-1
CASSLTPGQANTGELFF	TGTGCCAGCAGCTTAACCCCGGGACAGGCTAACACCGGGGAGCTGTTTTTT	many	TRBJ2-2	TRBD1	TRBV7-3
CASSQWIGSGSHNEQFF	TGCGCCAGCAGCCAATGGATAGGGTCAGGGTCCCACAATGAGCAGTTCTTC	many	TRBJ2-1	.	TRBV4-1
CASTTSGTPNTGELFF	TGTGCCAGCACCACTAGCGGGACCCCGAACACCGGGGAGCTGTTTTTT	few	TRBJ2-2	TRBD2	TRBV28
CASSLAVGFQETQYF	TGCGCCAGCAGCTTGGCCGTGGGATTTCAAGAGACCCAGTACTTC	.	TRBJ2-5	.	TRBV5-1
CKIWGGNNEQFF	TGCAAAATCTGGGGCGGGAACAATGAGCAGTTCTTC	.	TRBJ2-1	.	TRBV20-1
CATSRTGGTSYEQYF	TGTGCCACCAGCCGAACGGGTGGGACCTCCTACGAGCAGTACTTC	many	TRBJ2-7	.	TRBV15
CASSPTGNGGSNSPLHF	TGTGCCAGCAGCCCGACGGGGAACGGGGGGTCGAATTCACCCCTCCACTTT	few	TRBJ1-6	.	TRBV11-2
CASSYRDRGNEQFF	TGTGCCAGCAGTTACCGGGACAGGGGGAATGAGCAGTTCTTC	many	TRBJ2-1	TRBD1	TRBV28
CASSLMQGATYEQYF	TGTGCCAGCAGCTTAATGCAGGGGGCGACCTACGAGCAGTACTTC	.	TRBJ2-7	TRBD1	TRBV7-3
CASRLQGSTGELFF	TGTGCCAGCAGGCTACAGGGGTCCACCGGGGAGCTGTTTTTT	few	TRBJ2-2	TRBD1	TRBV3-1
CASSTRGLRNQPQHF	TGTGCCAGCTCAACTAGGGGTCTTCGCAATCAGCCCCAGCATTTT	.	TRBJ1-5	.	TRBV12-3/TRBV12-4
CASSFEAGGANVLTF	TGTGCCAGCAGTTTTGAAGCGGGCGGGGCCAACGTCCTGACTTTC	few	TRBJ2-6	.	TRBV27
CASSPWGSYEQYF	TGTGCCAGCAGCCCTTGGGGGTCCTACGAGCAGTACTTC	many	TRBJ2-7	.	TRBV7-9
CASSIRGSSPLHF	TGTGCCAGCAGTATAAGGGGAAGTTCACCCCTCCACTTT	once	TRBJ1-6	.	TRBV28
CASSFGGGLAGSYNEQFF	TGTGCCAGCAGTTTTGGGGGGGGACTAGCGGGATCCTACAATGAGCAGTTCTTC	few	TRBJ2-1	TRBD2	TRBV28
CASSEVRDEQYF	TGCGCCAGCAGCGAAGTGAGGGACGAGCAGTACTTC	.	TRBJ2-7	.	TRBV4-1
CASSETGAGNTIYF	TGTGCCAGCTCGGAGACAGGGGCCGGAAACACCATATATTTT	.	TRBJ1-3	TRBD1	TRBV18
CASSRDLTSGQETQYF	TGTGCCAGCAGCCGGGACCTGACTAGCGGACAAGAGACCCAGTACTTC	.	TRBJ2-5	TRBD2	TRBV7-2
CASSQDDTGYEKLFF	TGCGCCAGCAGCCAAGACGATACAGGGTATGAAAAACTGTTTTTT	.	TRBJ1-4	.	TRBV4-1
CAWSRQGGGYTF	TGTGCCTGGAGCCGACAGGGTGGCGGCTACACCTTC	many	TRBJ1-2	TRBD1	TRBV30
CAWRLRVPQNRDDSYEQYF	TGTGCCTGGAGATTACGCGTCCCTCAGAACAGGGATGACTCCTACGAGCAGTACTTC	many	TRBJ2-7	.	TRBV30
CASSSTGGLSPLHF	TGTGCCAGCAGTTCGACAGGGGGCCTCTCACCCCTCCACTTT	many	TRBJ1-6	TRBD1	TRBV28
CASSLVGAGYGYTF	TGTGCCAGCAGTTTGGTGGGGGCGGGCTATGGCTACACCTTC	few	TRBJ1-2	.	TRBV12-3/TRBV12-4
CASSQAGGQNYYEQYF	TGCGCCAGCAGCCAAGCCGGGGGGCAGAACTACTACGAGCAGTACTTC	few	TRBJ2-7	.	TRBV4-1
CASHREGYQPQHF	TGTGCCAGCCATCGTGAAGGCTATCAGCCCCAGCATTTT	many	TRBJ1-5	.	TRBV2
CSVQRTRDNEQFF	TGCAGCGTCCAACGGACGAGGGATAATGAGCAGTTCTTC	many	TRBJ2-1	.	TRBV29-1
CASRPGGAGVDEQFF	TGCGCCAGCCGGCCCGGAGGGGCGGGAGTGGATGAGCAGTTCTTC	.	TRBJ2-1	TRBD2	TRBV5-1
CSASQWTSVLTDTQYF	TGCAGTGCTAGTCAATGGACTAGCGTGTTAACAGATACGCAGTATTTT	many	TRBJ2-3	TRBD2	TRBV20-1
CASSLNYRRDTGELFF	TGTGCCAGCAGCTTAAATTACAGACGGGACACCGGGGAGCTGTTTTTT	.	TRBJ2-2	.	TRBV7-3
CATSSYPDLTVGETQYF	TGTGCCACCAGCTCCTACCCCGACCTAACCGTGGGAGAGACCCAGTACTTC	.	TRBJ2-5	.	TRBV15
CASSTGRGHGELFF	TGTGCCAGCAGCACGGGAAGGGGGCACGGGGAGCTGTTTTTT	few	TRBJ2-2	TRBD1	TRBV27
CASSPTRSSGRSDTQYF	TGTGCCAGCAGCCCGACTAGGAGTAGCGGGAGATCAGATACGCAGTATTTT	many	TRBJ2-3	TRBD2	TRBV12-3/TRBV12-4
CASSEVVGRAEAFF	TGTGCCAGCAGTGAAGTTGTAGGTAGGGCTGAAGCTTTCTTT	many	TRBJ1-1	.	TRBV2
CASSDGQDVNTEAFF	TGCGCCAGCAGTGACGGACAGGACGTGAACACTGAAGCTTTCTTT	few	TRBJ1-1	TRBD1	TRBV10-1
CASGTALSNQPQHF	TGTGCCAGCGGGACAGCTCTTAGCAATCAGCCCCAGCATTTT	few	TRBJ1-5	TRBD1	TRBV7-9
CASSLISGRRNNEQFF	TGTGCCAGCAGCTTAATTAGCGGACGTCGTAACAATGAGCAGTTCTTC	many	TRBJ2-1	.	TRBV7-6
CAWSDAPSSYNEQFF	TGTGCCTGGAGTGATGCCCCGAGCTCCTACAATGAGCAGTTCTTC	few	TRBJ2-1	.	TRBV30
CASSPLYVEQFF	TGTGCCAGCAGTCCCTTGTATGTTGAGCAGTTCTTC	many	TRBJ2-1	.	TRBV28
CATQGGGRAHTGELFF	TGTGCCACCCAGGGTGGCGGGAGGGCCCACACCGGGGAGCTGTTTTTT	few	TRBJ2-2	TRBD2	TRBV24-1
CASIPSSGSADTQYF	TGTGCCAGCATTCCTTCTAGCGGGAGTGCAGATACGCAGTATTTT	many	TRBJ2-3	TRBD2	TRBV28
CASRLGQGNQPQHF	TGTGCCAGCAGACTCGGACAGGGCAATCAGCCCCAGCATTTT	many	TRBJ1-5	TRBD1	TRBV6-1
CASSTGTGEQYF	TGCGCCAGCAGCACCGGGACTGGCGAGCAGTACTTC	.	TRBJ2-7	.	TRBV5-1
CASSLTAGAYEQYF	TGCGCCAGCAGCTTGACAGCGGGAGCGTACGAGCAGTACTTC	many	TRBJ2-7	TRBD2	TRBV5-1
CASSKQTGQNTEAFF	TGCGCCAGCAGCAAACAGACAGGCCAGAACACTGAAGCTTTCTTT	many	TRBJ1-1	.	TRBV5-1
CASSRRTERETLYNEQFF	TGTGCCAGTAGCCGACGAACCGAGCGGGAGACCCTCTACAATGAGCAGTTCTTC	.	TRBJ2-1	TRBD2	TRBV19
CSVTPYRGKVDEQFF	TGCAGTGTAACCCCGTACAGGGGGAAGGTCGACGAGCAGTTCTTC	many	TRBJ2-1	TRBD1	TRBV20-1
CASSQDRPRANTGELFF	TGCGCCAGCAGCCAAGATCGACCCAGGGCGAACACCGGGGAGCTGTTTTTT	few	TRBJ2-2	.	TRBV4-3
CASSQRQGSYEQYF	TGTGCCAGCAGCCAGCGACAGGGGAGCTACGAGCAGTACTTC	.	TRBJ2-7	TRBD1	TRBV13
CSARRGGQGTSSNQPQHF	TGCAGTGCTAGGAGAGGTGGGCAGGGGACCTCGAGCAATCAGCCCCAGCATTTT	many	TRBJ1-5	.	TRBV20-1
CASSEEGWNNEQFF	TGTGCCAGCAGCGAAGAAGGCTGGAACAATGAGCAGTTCTTC	many	TRBJ2-1	.	TRBV7-2
CASSTKYEQYF	TGTGCCAGCAGTACTAAGTACGAGCAGTACTTC	many	TRBJ2-7	.	TRBV28
CSARGLGISDEQFF	TGCAGTGCTAGAGGGCTAGGGATCTCCGATGAGCAGTTCTTC	many	TRBJ2-1	.	TRBV20-1
CASSPRDSDTGELFF	TGTGCCAGCAGCCCGCGGGACAGTGACACCGGGGAGCTGTTTTTT	few	TRBJ2-2	.	TRBV4-2
CASSEEGRLAGASETQYF	TGTGCCAGCAGTGAAGAAGGACGGCTAGCGGGAGCGAGCGAGACCCAGTACTTC	many	TRBJ2-5	TRBD2	TRBV6-2/TRBV6-3
CASSYSGVGGVYNEQFF	TGTGCCAGCAGTTACTCGGGGGTGGGAGGTGTCTACAATGAGCAGTTCTTC	many	TRBJ2-1	.	TRBV6-6
CSVDSGYTF	TGCAGTGTCGACAGTGGCTACACCTTC	.	TRBJ1-2	.	TRBV29-1
CSKRAPDGETQYF	TGCAGCAAGAGGGCTCCGGACGGAGAGACCCAGTACTTC	many	TRBJ2-5	.	TRBV20-1